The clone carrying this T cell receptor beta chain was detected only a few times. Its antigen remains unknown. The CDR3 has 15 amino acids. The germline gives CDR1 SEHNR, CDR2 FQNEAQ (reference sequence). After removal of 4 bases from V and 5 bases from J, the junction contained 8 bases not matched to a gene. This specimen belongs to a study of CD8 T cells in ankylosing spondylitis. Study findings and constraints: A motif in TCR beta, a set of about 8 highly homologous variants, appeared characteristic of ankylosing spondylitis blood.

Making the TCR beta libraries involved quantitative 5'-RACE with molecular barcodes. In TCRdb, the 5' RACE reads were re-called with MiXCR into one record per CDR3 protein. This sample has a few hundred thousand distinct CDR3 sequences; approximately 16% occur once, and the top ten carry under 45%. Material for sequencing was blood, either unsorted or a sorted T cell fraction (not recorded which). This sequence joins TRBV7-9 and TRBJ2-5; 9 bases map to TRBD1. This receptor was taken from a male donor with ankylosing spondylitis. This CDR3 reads CASSSVTGGRETQYF. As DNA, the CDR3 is TGTGCCAGCAGCTCAGTGACAGGGGGTCGGGAGACCCAGTACTTC. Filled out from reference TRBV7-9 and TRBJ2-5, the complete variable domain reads DTGVSQNPRHKITKRGQNVTFRCDPISEHNRLYWYRQTLGQGPEFLTYFQNEAQLEKSRLLSDRFSAERPKGSFSTLEIQRTEQGDSAMYLCASSSVTGGRETQYFGPGTRLLVL.